These 10 T cell receptor beta chains were all obtained from the same sample, sequenced in a study of CD8 T cells in Susac syndrome (dated by TCRdb to about 2019). The protocol used for the library was the immunoSEQ multiplex PCR assay. RNA was extracted using the RNeasy kit, and about 0.5 to 1 ug of the RNA was reverse transcribed with random hexamers. TCRdb redid the processing of the public reads, applying fastp at Q25 and MiXCR, and retained in-frame beta chains. Every CDR3 protein is listed once, alongside the most common genes and DNA of its rows. This sample has roughly 190,000 distinct CDR3 sequences in its table, and roughly 95% of those were observed once. About 0.1% of the sample is in the top ten clones. Source material: CD4+ T cells from PBMCs. These TCRs come from a human donor in good health.

The genes are TRBV29-1 and TRBJ1-5; 9 bases match TRBD1. CDR1 is SQVTM and CDR2 is ANQGSEA in the germline V gene. This CDR3 spans 14 amino acids. V shed 2 bases and J 6 bases; nucleotides not matched to a gene: 5. The CDR3 loop is CSVESGQGGQPQHF. CDR3 nucleotide sequence: TGCAGCGTTGAATCGGGACAGGGAGGTCAGCCCCAGCATTTT.

This chain uses TRBV30 with TRBJ2-7; TRBD1 aligns across 8 bases. Germline V gene lookup returns CDR1 GTSNPN and CDR2 SVGIG (reference sequence). V trimming: 2 bases; J trimming: 3 bases; junction bases outside the gene matches: 6. The CDR3 is made up of 14 amino acids. The CDR3 loop is CAWSFGTGFYEQYF. DNA for the CDR3: TGTGCCTGGAGTTTCGGGACAGGTTTCTACGAGCAGTACTTC.

The chain combines TRBV6-2 or TRBV6-3 with TRBJ2-1, with a tentative D call TRBD2 (6 bases). Trimming removed 6 bases at V and 1 base at J, with 19 bases between. The CDR3 totals 17 residues. Germline V gene sequence: CDR1 MNHEY, CDR2 SVGEGT. The CDR3 DNA reads TGTGCCAGCAGCCCGGGACTCAACTCCATGTCCTACAATGAGCAGTTCTTC. Translating gives CASSPGLNSMSYNEQFF.

The chain uses TRBV3-1 and TRBJ2-5; 10 nucleotides agree with TRBD1. Germline trimming cut 2 bases from V and 3 bases from J; bases unmatched to any gene: 3. Germline V gives CDR1 LGHDT, CDR2 YNNKEL (reference sequence). There are 15 residues in the CDR3. The DNA for the CDR3 is TGTGCCAGCAGCCAACCCGGGACAGGGGAAGAGACCCAGTACTTC. Protein product: CASSQPGTGEETQYF.

The chain recombines TRBV29-1 with TRBJ2-1, with D unresolved. The CDR3 is 14 residues long. V lost 4 bases, J lost 1 base, and 11 bases lay in between. Per germline, CDR1 SQVTM and CDR2 ANQGSEA. CDR3 sequence reads: CSVAPNLSYNEQFF. Here the CDR3 DNA reads TGCAGCGTTGCCCCTAACCTGTCCTACAATGAGCAGTTCTTC.

This sequence joins TRBV20-1 and TRBJ2-3; the match to TRBD2 covers 7 bases. J lost 6 bases, V lost 3 bases, and 6 bases had no gene match. Per the germline V gene, CDR1 is DFQATT and CDR2 is SNEGSKA (reference sequence). The CDR3 sequence is 13 residues long. The DNA of the CDR3 is TGCAGTGCTAGCGGCGCGGGAGCCGATACGCAGTATTTT. Residues: CSASGAGADTQYF.

The chain joins TRBV3-1 to TRBJ1-1, with 7 bases that match TRBD1. CDR1 LGHDT and CDR2 YNNKEL come from the germline V gene (reference sequence). This CDR3 contains 13 residues. The J segment lost 7 bases and the V segment lost 1 base, leaving 3 bases of the junction unmatched. CDR3 sequence: CASSQVRDSEAFF. In nucleotides, the CDR3 is TGTGCCAGCAGCCAAGTCCGGGACAGTGAAGCTTTCTTT.

This sequence joins TRBV6-2 or TRBV6-3 and TRBJ2-7; D uncertain. V lost 6 bases, J lost 3 bases, and 9 bases lay in between. Germline V lookup: CDR1 MNHEY, CDR2 SVGEGT. The CDR3 runs to 12 residues. The CDR3 region is CASSRISYEQYF. CDR3 nucleotide sequence: TGTGCCAGCAGCCGAATCAGCTACGAGCAGTACTTC.

The rearrangement joins TRBV2 to TRBJ2-5, with 8 bases matching TRBD2. Trimming removed 4 bases from V and 1 base from J; junction bases left unmatched: 5. Germline V gene data show CDR1 as SNHLY and CDR2 as FYNNEI. The CDR3 loop spans 15 amino acids. For the CDR3, the DNA is TGTGCCAGCAGTGGGGGACTAGGAGCCCAAGAGACCCAGTACTTC. Encoded protein: CASSGGLGAQETQYF.

The chain carries TRBV7-9 and TRBJ2-2; a possible D gene is TRBD1 (6 bases). Germline V gene sequence: CDR1 SEHNR, CDR2 FQNEAQ (reference sequence). The V end lost 3 bases, the J end lost 6 bases, and 14 bases lay between the germline ends. The CDR3 is 15 residues long. The CDR3 protein is CASSLTGVRAGELFF. Written as DNA, the CDR3 is TGTGCCAGCAGCTTGACAGGCGTTAGGGCCGGGGAGCTGTTTTTT.